This T cell receptor (beta chain) was documented in a study of T-cell reconstitution after alpha-beta-depleted transplantation in children. The study, taken as a whole, reports: The authors attributed T-cell counts and diversity one year after transplant mostly to newly produced T cells.

Germline CDR1 and CDR2: DFQATT and SNEGSKA (reference sequence). There are 12 residues in the CDR3. V lost 3 bases and J lost 7, with 11 bases in between. TCRbeta library preparation incorporated unique molecular identifiers. Using its own MiXCR run on the PCR reads, TCRdb lists one record per CDR3 protein. Among some 550,000 distinct CDR3 sequences, 20% to 25% were seen once, and the ten largest hold 13% to 15%. This clonotype was observed a handful of times. What it binds is not known. The TCR comes from a boy less than two years old who had a stem cell transplant for acute myeloid leukemia, so the T cells may come from the graft donor. The sample was PBMCs, mostly from graft donor cells, taken 360 days after TCRalphabeta/CD19-depleted stem cell transplant. The chain couples TRBV20-1 to TRBJ2-3; D possibly matches TRBD1 or TRBD2 (5 bases each). The CDR3 bases are TGCAGTGCTAGGGGGGATTTGAATACGCAGTATTTT. This codes for CSARGDLNTQYF.